A selection of T cell receptor beta chains follows, all from one sample in a study of cytomegalovirus exposure and HLA in healthy donors. Sequencing was performed with immunoSEQ multiplex PCR; in TCRdb, only in-frame clones are kept and a portion is missing. The sample contains 110,000 or so clones, 88% of which appear only once. The sequenced sample was PBMCs. The receptors come from a man between 18 and 29 years old in good health and CMV-seronegative. Each CDR3 is given with its conserved first and last residue. D genes are given only for firm matches. Rows may omit the clone size; those that give it use once, few, many or a size class.

clone_size	v_call	d_call	j_call	cdr3_aa	cdr3_nt
NA	TRBV5-1	TRBD1	TRBJ1-5	CASSPTGLNGNQPQHF	TGCGCCAGCAGCCCGACAGGGCTGAATGGCAATCAGCCCCAGCATTTT
few	TRBV6-1	TRBD1	TRBJ2-1	CASSKGQGEYNEQFF	TGTGCCAGCAGTAAAGGACAGGGGGAGTACAATGAGCAGTTCTTC
NA	TRBV4-1	TRBD1	TRBJ2-1	CASSQVQGAQNEQFF	TGCGCCAGCAGCCAAGTACAGGGGGCGCAGAATGAGCAGTTCTTC
NA	TRBV4-3	NA	TRBJ2-7	CASSQDRSYEQYF	TGCGCCAGCAGCCAAGATAGATCCTACGAGCAGTACTTC
NA	TRBV13	NA	TRBJ1-2	CASSLGVQDYGYTF	TGTGCCAGCAGCTTAGGCGTCCAGGACTATGGCTACACCTTC
NA	TRBV27	TRBD2	TRBJ2-7	CASKLAGGPYEQYF	TGTGCCAGCAAACTCGCGGGAGGGCCGTACGAGCAGTACTTC
few	TRBV30	NA	TRBJ1-1	CAWSYEGGTEAFF	TGTGCCTGGAGTTATGAGGGAGGCACTGAAGCTTTCTTT
NA	TRBV4-3	NA	TRBJ1-4	CASSHTAGSISEKLFF	TGCGCCAGCAGCCATACAGCAGGGTCTATAAGTGAAAAACTGTTTTTT
NA	TRBV7-2	TRBD2	TRBJ2-1	CASSSRLAGGPGEQFF	TGTGCCAGCAGCTCCAGACTAGCGGGGGGGCCTGGTGAGCAGTTCTTC
NA	TRBV2	NA	TRBJ2-7	CASRALDSFLESEQYF	TGTGCCAGCAGGGCTTTGGACAGCTTTTTAGAAAGCGAGCAGTACTTC
few	TRBV5-1	TRBD1	TRBJ2-7	CASSLVGGQIYEQYF	TGCGCCAGCAGCTTGGTTGGGGGACAGATCTACGAGCAGTACTTC
NA	TRBV28	TRBD1	TRBJ2-6	CASSLPLRGTASGANVLTF	TGTGCCAGCAGCTTACCCCTAAGGGGGACAGCCTCTGGGGCCAACGTCCTGACTTTC
NA	TRBV4-3	TRBD2	TRBJ2-3	CASSQDLGSGVADTQYF	TGCGCCAGCAGCCAAGATCTTGGTAGCGGGGTCGCAGATACGCAGTATTTT
NA	TRBV6-1	NA	TRBJ1-4	CASRGGPTNEKLFF	TGTGCCAGCAGGGGGGGGCCAACTAATGAAAAACTGTTTTTT
once	TRBV5-1	TRBD1	TRBJ2-7	CASSVGDRVDEQYF	TGCGCCAGCAGTGTCGGGGACAGGGTAGACGAGCAGTACTTC
NA	TRBV7-2	NA	TRBJ2-5	CASSTPPTGTGETQYF	TGTGCCAGCAGCACCCCCCCAACCGGGACTGGCGAGACCCAGTACTTC
NA	TRBV5-1	TRBD1	TRBJ2-7	CASSLESWTGSYEQYF	TGCGCCAGCAGCTTGGAATCTTGGACAGGGTCCTACGAGCAGTACTTC
NA	TRBV5-1	NA	TRBJ2-3	CASSLARSTDTQYF	TGCGCCAGCAGCTTGGCCAGAAGTACAGATACGCAGTATTTT
NA	TRBV19	TRBD1	TRBJ2-7	CASSIQLDRVNEQYF	TGTGCCAGTAGTATCCAACTTGACAGGGTCAACGAGCAGTACTTC
once	TRBV13	NA	TRBJ2-5	CASSLVGRAGETQYF	TGTGCCAGCAGCTTAGTGGGAAGGGCAGGGGAGACCCAGTACTTC
NA	TRBV25-1	NA	TRBJ1-1	CASSEWSGGNTEAFF	TGTGCCAGCAGTGAATGGTCGGGGGGGAACACTGAAGCTTTCTTT
few	TRBV19	TRBD1	TRBJ1-4	CASSIKDRGLSNEKLFF	TGTGCCAGTAGTATCAAAGACAGGGGGTTGTCTAATGAAAAACTGTTTTTT
NA	TRBV10-2	TRBD2	TRBJ2-7	CASRAGSSYEQYF	TGCGCCAGCAGAGCGGGGAGCTCCTACGAGCAGTACTTC
NA	TRBV7-9	NA	TRBJ2-1	CASSQESEQFF	TGTGCCAGCAGCCAAGAGAGTGAGCAGTTCTTC
NA	TRBV5-1	NA	TRBJ1-1	CASSLGGGATEAFF	TGCGCCAGCAGCTTGGGCGGGGGGGCCACTGAAGCTTTCTTT
NA	TRBV11-3	NA	TRBJ2-5	CASSSRGRQGLEETQYF	TGTGCCAGCAGCTCAAGGGGGCGACAGGGACTGGAAGAGACCCAGTACTTC
NA	TRBV7-2	TRBD1	TRBJ1-1	CASSLVPGGTEAFF	TGTGCCAGCAGCTTGGTTCCAGGGGGCACTGAAGCTTTCTTT
NA	TRBV11-1	TRBD2	TRBJ2-7	CASSLGLAGSYEQYF	TGTGCCAGCAGTCTTGGACTAGCGGGGTCCTACGAGCAGTACTTC
NA	TRBV6-4	NA	TRBJ1-1	CASATELRGKHTEAFF	TGTGCCAGCGCAACCGAATTGCGGGGTAAGCACACTGAAGCTTTCTTT
NA	TRBV19	NA	TRBJ1-6	CASSISRSSYNSPLHF	TGTGCCAGTAGTATAAGCCGGAGCTCCTATAATTCACCCCTCCACTTT
NA	TRBV4-2	TRBD1	TRBJ1-1	CASSQRGQITGEAFF	TGTGCCAGCAGCCAGCGGGGACAGATAACAGGTGAAGCTTTCTTT
NA	TRBV7-2	TRBD1	TRBJ1-1	CASSLDRDSIGSDTEAFF	TGTGCCAGCAGCTTAGACAGGGACAGTATCGGGTCGGACACTGAAGCTTTCTTT
NA	TRBV7-9	NA	TRBJ2-1	CASSLAWMSGPTYNEQFF	TGTGCCAGCAGCTTAGCGTGGATGTCAGGGCCAACCTACAATGAGCAGTTCTTC
NA	TRBV6-5	TRBD1	TRBJ1-1	CASGTGITSEAFF	TGTGCCAGCGGGACAGGGATTACCTCTGAAGCTTTCTTT
NA	TRBV11-2	NA	TRBJ2-1	CASSLSGTHSYNEQFF	TGTGCCAGCAGCTTATCCGGGACTCACTCCTACAATGAGCAGTTCTTC
NA	TRBV5-6	NA	TRBJ2-7	CASSLPGTPPYEQYF	TGTGCCAGCAGCTTGCCAGGGACACCACCCTACGAGCAGTACTTC
NA	TRBV6-5	NA	TRBJ2-5	CARMRRRRQETQYF	TGTGCCAGGATGAGGCGCCGGAGGCAAGAGACCCAGTACTTC
NA	TRBV27	NA	TRBJ1-5	CASSPGGNQPQHF	TGTGCCAGCAGTCCAGGGGGCAATCAGCCCCAGCATTTT
once	TRBV4-1	TRBD2	TRBJ2-5	CASSQGRERETQYF	TGCGCCAGCAGCCAAGGGCGGGAGAGGGAGACCCAGTACTTC
NA	TRBV6-5	NA	TRBJ2-7	CASSYGNRAPYEQYF	TGTGCCAGCAGTTACGGAAACAGGGCTCCCTACGAGCAGTACTTC
NA	TRBV28	NA	TRBJ2-5	CASSFLDSQETQYF	TGTGCCAGCAGTTTTCTCGACAGCCAAGAGACCCAGTACTTC
NA	TRBV19	TRBD1	TRBJ1-1	CASRYTGVGEAFF	TGTGCCAGTAGATATACAGGGGTGGGTGAAGCTTTCTTT
NA	TRBV7-8	NA	TRBJ1-1	CASSLGLFGRGMKNTEAFF	TGTGCCAGCAGCTTAGGCTTGTTCGGCAGGGGAATGAAGAACACTGAAGCTTTCTTT
NA	TRBV5-6	TRBD1	TRBJ1-4	CASSLDRGPFPATNEKLFF	TGTGCCAGCAGCCTCGACAGGGGACCCTTCCCTGCAACTAATGAAAAACTGTTTTTT
NA	TRBV28	NA	TRBJ1-1	CASSRTWGMNTEAFF	TGTGCCAGCAGTCGCACCTGGGGCATGAACACTGAAGCTTTCTTT
NA	TRBV9	NA	TRBJ1-2	CASSGGNSGYIYGYTF	TGTGCCAGCAGCGGAGGGAACAGCGGTTACATCTATGGCTACACCTTC
NA	TRBV18	NA	TRBJ2-3	CASSPWTGGTDTQYF	TGTGCCAGCTCACCGTGGACGGGAGGCACAGATACGCAGTATTTT
NA	TRBV5-1	TRBD2	TRBJ2-3	CASSLELAGGSDTQYF	TGCGCCAGCAGCTTGGAGCTAGCGGGAGGATCAGATACGCAGTATTTT
few	TRBV9	NA	TRBJ1-1	CASSVTDMNTEAFF	TGTGCCAGCAGCGTGACAGACATGAACACTGAAGCTTTCTTT
NA	TRBV2	TRBD1	TRBJ1-1	CASKRDRAEAFF	TGTGCCAGCAAAAGGGACAGGGCTGAAGCTTTCTTT
NA	TRBV30	NA	TRBJ2-5	CAWSPGSEETQYF	TGTGCCTGGAGTCCAGGATCCGAAGAGACCCAGTACTTC
NA	TRBV10-3	NA	TRBJ2-7	CAISERNGVGLIEQYF	TGTGCCATCAGTGAAAGAAATGGGGTCGGACTTATCGAGCAGTACTTC
NA	TRBV6-5	TRBD1	TRBJ1-2	CASSLQGRGGYTF	TGTGCCAGCAGTTTACAGGGGAGAGGCGGCTACACCTTC
NA	TRBV21-1	NA	TRBJ2-1	CASSHYNEQFF	TGTGCCAGCAGCCACTACAATGAGCAGTTCTTC
NA	TRBV10-3	NA	TRBJ2-3	CAISESPAQGQGADTQYF	TGTGCCATCAGTGAGTCCCCCGCGCAGGGGCAAGGGGCAGATACGCAGTATTTT
NA	TRBV28	TRBD1	TRBJ1-1	CASSERAGGRNTEAFF	TGTGCCAGCTCGGAACGGGCAGGGGGAAGGAACACTGAAGCTTTCTTT
NA	TRBV28	NA	TRBJ1-2	CASSLLPGNYGYTF	TGTGCCAGCAGTTTACTTCCGGGGAACTATGGCTACACCTTC
NA	TRBV28	TRBD1	TRBJ1-5	CASSDRTGGGQPQHF	TGTGCCAGCAGCGATCGGACAGGGGGTGGTCAGCCCCAGCATTTT
few	TRBV7-2	TRBD1	TRBJ2-7	CASSPSGQVSYEQYF	TGTGCCAGCAGCCCCTCGGGACAGGTCTCCTACGAGCAGTACTTC
NA	TRBV10-3	NA	TRBJ2-2	CAISESISGTGTGELFF	TGTGCCATCAGTGAGTCGATTTCAGGCACGGGGACCGGGGAGCTGTTTTTT